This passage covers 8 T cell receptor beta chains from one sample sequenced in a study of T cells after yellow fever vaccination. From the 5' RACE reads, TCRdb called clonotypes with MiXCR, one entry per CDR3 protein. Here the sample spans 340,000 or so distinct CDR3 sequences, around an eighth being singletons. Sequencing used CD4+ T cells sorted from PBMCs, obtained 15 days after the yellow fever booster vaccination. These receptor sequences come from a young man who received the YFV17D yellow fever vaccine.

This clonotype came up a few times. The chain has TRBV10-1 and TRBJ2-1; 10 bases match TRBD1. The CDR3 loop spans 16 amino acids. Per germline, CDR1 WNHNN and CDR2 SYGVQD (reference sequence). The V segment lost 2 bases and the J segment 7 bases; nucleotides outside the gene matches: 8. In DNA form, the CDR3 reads TGCGCCAGCAGTGAGGCGGGGACAGGGGCAAAAAATGAGCAGTTCTTC. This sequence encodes CASSEAGTGAKNEQFF.

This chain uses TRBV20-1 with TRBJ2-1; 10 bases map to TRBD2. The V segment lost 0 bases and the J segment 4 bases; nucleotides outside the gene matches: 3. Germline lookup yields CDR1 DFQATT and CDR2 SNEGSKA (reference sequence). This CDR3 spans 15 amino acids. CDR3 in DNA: TGCAGTGCTAGAGATCCACTAGCGGGGTACAATGAGCAGTTCTTC. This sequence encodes CSARDPLAGYNEQFF.

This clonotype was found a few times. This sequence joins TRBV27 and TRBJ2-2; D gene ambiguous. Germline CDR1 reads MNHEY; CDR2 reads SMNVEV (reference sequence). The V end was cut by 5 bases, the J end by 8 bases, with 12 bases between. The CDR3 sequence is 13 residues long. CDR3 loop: CASSPERTGELFF. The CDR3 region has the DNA TGTGCCAGCAGTCCAGAGAGAACAGGGGAGCTGTTTTTT.

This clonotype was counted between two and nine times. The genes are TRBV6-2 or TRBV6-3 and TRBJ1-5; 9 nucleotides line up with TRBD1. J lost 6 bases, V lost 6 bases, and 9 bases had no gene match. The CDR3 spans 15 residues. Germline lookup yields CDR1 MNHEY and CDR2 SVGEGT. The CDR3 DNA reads TGTGCCAGCAGATTAACAGGGGGCGGGGGTCAGCCCCAGCATTTT. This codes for CASRLTGGGGQPQHF.

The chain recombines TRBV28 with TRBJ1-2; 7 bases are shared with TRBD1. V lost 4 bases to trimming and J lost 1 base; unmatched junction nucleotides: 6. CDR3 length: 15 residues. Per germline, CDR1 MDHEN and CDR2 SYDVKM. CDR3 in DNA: TGTGCCAGCAGTTCAGGGGGTCAGAGTAACTATGGCTACACCTTC. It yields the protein CASSSGGQSNYGYTF.

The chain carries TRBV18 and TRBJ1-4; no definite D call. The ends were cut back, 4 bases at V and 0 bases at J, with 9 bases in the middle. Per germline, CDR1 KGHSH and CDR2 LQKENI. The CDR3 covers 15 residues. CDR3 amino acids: CASSLSLATNEKLFF. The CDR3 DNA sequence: TGTGCCAGCTCACTCAGTCTTGCAACTAATGAAAAACTGTTTTTT.

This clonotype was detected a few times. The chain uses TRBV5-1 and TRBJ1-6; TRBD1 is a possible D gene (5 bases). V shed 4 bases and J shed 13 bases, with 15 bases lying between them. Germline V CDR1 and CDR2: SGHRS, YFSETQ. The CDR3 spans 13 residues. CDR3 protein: CASSEASGLPLHF. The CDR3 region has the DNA TGCGCCAGCAGCGAAGCGTCGGGGCTCCCCCTCCACTTT.

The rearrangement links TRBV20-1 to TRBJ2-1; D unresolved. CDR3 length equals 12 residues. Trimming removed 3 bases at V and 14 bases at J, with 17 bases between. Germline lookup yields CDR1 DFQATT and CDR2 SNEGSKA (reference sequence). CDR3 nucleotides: TGCAGTGCTAGGGTAGGGAACCTCTTCGAGTTCTTC. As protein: CSARVGNLFEFF.